Below are 25 T cell receptor beta chains sequenced from a single sample in a study of blood T cell repertoires in COVID-19 (dated by TCRdb to about 2020). Library method: the immunoSEQ multiplex PCR assay. The clones in this table, taken by TCRdb from immuneACCESS, are in-frame only. Not every clone is retained; where verified, under half of the shortfall comes from an unresolved V gene, and the cause of the rest is unknown. This sample gives about 90,000 clones in total; roughly 84% of them show up just once. Together, the top ten hold about 6.3% of the sample. Material: peripheral blood. The source of these receptors is a man aged 60 to 69 with acute or convalescent COVID-19.

This rearrangement joins TRBV7-2 to TRBJ1-6; possibly TRBD1 for D (6 bases). Germline V gives CDR1 SGHTA, CDR2 FQGNSA. The ends were cut back, 3 bases at V and 7 bases at J, with 10 bases in the middle. CDR3 size: 14 residues. CDR3: CASSFFGQNSPLHF. DNA for the CDR3: TGTGCCAGCAGCTTTTTTGGACAGAATTCACCCCTCCACTTT.

The V and J genes are TRBV5-4 and TRBJ1-2; D not resolved. The V end was cut by 0 bases, the J end by 4 bases, with 4 bases between. The CDR3 has 12 residues. CDR1 is SGHNT and CDR2 is YYREEE in the germline V gene (reference sequence). The CDR3 bases are TGTGCCAGCAGCTTGGACAGCTATGGCTACACCTTC. Residues: CASSLDSYGYTF.

The rearrangement joins TRBV19 to TRBJ2-7, with D unresolved. The CDR3 consists of 12 residues. The germline CDR1 and CDR2 sequences are LNHDA and SQIVND (reference sequence). V lost 4 bases and J 5 bases, leaving 9 bases between the germline ends. The CDR3 loop reads CASSTGFNEQYF. The CDR3 DNA sequence: TGTGCCAGTAGTACGGGTTTCAACGAGCAGTACTTC.

This clone appeared once. The rearrangement links TRBV9 to TRBJ1-2; the D gene is possibly TRBD1 (6 bases). Between the trimmed V and J ends, which lost 5 bases and 6 bases, there was a span of 17 bases. The CDR3 runs to 14 residues. Germline V lookup: CDR1 SGDLS, CDR2 YYNGEE. The CDR3 spells CASRSLGGLNGYTF. CDR3 sequence (DNA): TGTGCCAGCAGGAGTCTGGGGGGGCTAAATGGCTACACCTTC.

This clone was observed a few times. The chain is built from TRBV7-3 and TRBJ1-1; a weak D match, TRBD1 (6 bases). The V end lost 1 base, the J end lost 4 bases, and 13 bases lay between the germline ends. CDR3 length: 15 amino acids. From germline, CDR1 is SGHTA and CDR2 FQGTGA. Written as DNA, the CDR3 is TGTGCCAGCAGCTTAAAAGGGGACACGAGCACTGAAGCTTTCTTT. It specifies CASSLKGDTSTEAFF.

This clone turned up a few times. The chain has TRBV2 and TRBJ2-2; perhaps TRBD2 as D (6 bases). The germline V gene encodes CDR1 SNHLY and CDR2 FYNNEI. CDR3 size: 14 residues. Deletions cut 8 bases from V and 5 bases from J, with 15 bases between. CDR3 sequence reads: CASRQAGRTGELFF. CDR3 in DNA: TGTGCCAGCCGACAAGCGGGTCGGACCGGGGAGCTGTTTTTT.

The chain recombines TRBV5-6 with TRBJ1-2, with D perhaps matching TRBD1 (6 bases). The CDR3 totals 15 residues. Germline V CDR1 and CDR2: SGHDT, YYEEEE. The germline V and J ends were trimmed by 3 bases and 2 bases, with 14 bases remaining between them. In DNA form, the CDR3 reads TGTGCCAGCAGCTCCGATTACAGGGAAAACTATGGCTACACCTTC. It translates to CASSSDYRENYGYTF.

This clone was counted once. The chain couples TRBV30 to TRBJ1-1; 8 nucleotides agree with TRBD1. CDR1 and CDR2 from the germline V gene are GTSNPN and SVGIG (reference sequence). J was trimmed by 4 bases and V by 4 bases; bases with no gene match: 5. This CDR3 comprises 13 residues. For the CDR3, the DNA is TGTGCCTGGATTTCCGACAGGGGCACTGAAGCTTTCTTT. It codes for CAWISDRGTEAFF.

The genes are TRBV5-5 and TRBJ1-4; the D is unclear. With 1 base removed from V and 0 bases from J, the gap between germline ends came to 4 bases. Germline CDR1 and CDR2: SGHKS and YYEKEE (reference sequence). CDR3 length equals 14 residues. The CDR3 DNA reads as TGTGCCAGCAGCTTGCCCGCAACTAATGAAAAACTGTTTTTT. Its protein product is CASSLPATNEKLFF.

The gene calls are TRBV12-5 and TRBJ2-1; TRBD2 matches 15 bases. The CDR3 consists of 15 residues. Germline-derived CDR1 and CDR2 are LGHNT and FRNRAP. The trim removed 5 bases at V and 7 bases at J, leaving 3 bases unmatched. The chain's CDR3 is CASGQGLAGGNEQFF. The CDR3 nucleotides read TGTGCTAGTGGTCAAGGACTAGCGGGGGGGAATGAGCAGTTCTTC.

The chain has TRBV3-1 (or the pseudogene TRBV3-2) and TRBJ1-2, with D possibly TRBD1 on 5 matching bases. V was shortened by 5 bases and J by 4 bases, with 14 bases between the two germline ends. Per germline, CDR1 LGHDT and CDR2 YNNKEL (reference sequence). The CDR3 covers 14 residues. CDR3: CASSARDGSYGYTF. CDR3 DNA: TGTGCCAGCAGCGCCCGGGACGGGAGCTATGGCTACACCTTC.

V is TRBV9 and J is TRBJ2-7, with a possible D match to TRBD1 (6 bases). V lost 3 bases, J lost 5 bases, and 18 bases lay in between. Germline CDR1 reads SGDLS; CDR2 reads YYNGEE. CDR3 size: 15 residues. The CDR3: CASSAIPQGPNEQYF. CDR3 in DNA: TGTGCCAGCAGCGCAATACCACAGGGTCCCAACGAGCAGTACTTC.

The chain joins TRBV27 to TRBJ2-7; TRBD2 matches at 8 bases. Germline V gene lookup returns CDR1 MNHEY and CDR2 SMNVEV (reference sequence). The CDR3 is made up of 16 amino acids. After removal of 5 bases from V and 3 bases from J, the junction contained 12 bases not matched to a gene. The CDR3 DNA follows: TGTGCCAGCAGTCCCTCCCCTCGACTAGCGCACTACGAGCAGTACTTC. This encodes CASSPSPRLAHYEQYF.

This chain uses TRBV25-1 with TRBJ1-2, with 9 bases that match TRBD1. With 6 bases clipped from V and 8 bases from J, the junction kept 13 bases outside the gene matches. Germline V lookup: CDR1 MGHDK, CDR2 SYGVNS. This CDR3 is built from 15 residues. The CDR3 DNA reads TGTGCCAGCAGCTATCCGGGACAGGGCAAGTGGGGCTACACCTTC. Its protein product is CASSYPGQGKWGYTF.

The chain is built from TRBV5-1 and TRBJ2-5, with 12 bases aligning to TRBD2. The CDR3 consists of 18 residues. J lost 1 base, V lost 4 bases, and 11 bases had no gene match. The germline V gene has CDR1 SGHRS and CDR2 YFSETQ. The CDR3 sequence: CASSIRPGLAGPQETQYF. The CDR3 DNA reads TGCGCCAGCAGCATACGACCGGGACTAGCGGGCCCCCAAGAGACCCAGTACTTC.

V gene TRBV30 combines with J gene TRBJ1-1; no clear D gene. Trimming took 0 bases from V and 4 from J, leaving 6 bases between them. The CDR3 covers 12 residues. The germline V gene encodes CDR1 GTSNPN and CDR2 SVGIG (reference sequence). The CDR3: CAWSVFSTEAFF. CDR3 DNA sequence: TGTGCCTGGAGTGTTTTCAGCACTGAAGCTTTCTTT.

The chain recombines TRBV18 with TRBJ2-1, with 9 bases aligning to TRBD1. With V trimmed by 3 bases and J by 3 bases, 0 bases remained unmatched. This CDR3 has 14 amino acids. Germline assignment: CDR1 KGHSH and CDR2 LQKENI. The CDR3 loop is CASSPGQGYNEQFF. The CDR3 nucleotides read TGTGCCAGCTCACCGGGACAGGGCTACAATGAGCAGTTCTTC. The full variable domain, in which reference TRBV18 and TRBJ2-1 provide the parts outside the CDR3, is NAGVMQNPRHLVRRRGQEARLRCSPMKGHSHVYWYRQLPEEGLKFMVYLQKENIIDESGMPKERFSAEFPKEGPSILRIQQVVRGDSAAYFCASSPGQGYNEQFFGPGTRLTVL.

The chain has TRBV6-5 and TRBJ1-1; D remains ambiguous. V was trimmed by 2 bases and J by 1 base, leaving 5 bases between them. The CDR3 covers 13 residues. Germline CDR1 and CDR2: MNHEY and SVGAGI. The CDR3 spells CASSYRQNTEAFF. In DNA form, the CDR3 reads TGTGCCAGCAGTTACCGACAGAACACTGAAGCTTTCTTT.

V usage is TRBV18 and J usage is TRBJ1-1; 12 bases agree with TRBD1. Germline values: CDR1 KGHSH, CDR2 LQKENI. Trimming cost V 3 bases and J 0 bases; bases outside gene matches: 8. This CDR3 has 18 amino acids. The CDR3 loop is CASSPPGTGGLMNTEAFF. In DNA, the CDR3 is TGTGCCAGCTCACCCCCCGGGACAGGGGGCTTGATGAACACTGAAGCTTTCTTT.

The rearrangement links TRBV30 to TRBJ2-5, with a weak D call TRBD1 (5 bases). CDR1 and CDR2 from the germline V gene are GTSNPN and SVGIG (reference sequence). V lost 6 bases and J lost 4, with 12 bases in between. CDR3 length: 12 amino acids. The CDR3 DNA follows: TGTGCCTGCCACTATAGGGGAGAGACCCAGTACTTC. Protein sequence: CACHYRGETQYF.

The CDR3 here is CASSMSGGGTEAFF. In nucleotides, the CDR3 is TGTGCCAGTAGTATGTCCGGGGGTGGCACTGAAGCTTTCTTT. The chain joins TRBV19 to TRBJ1-1; D is perhaps TRBD1 (5 bases). V gave up 3 bases and J gave up 4 bases, with 12 bases separating them. The germline CDR1 and CDR2 sequences are LNHDA and SQIVND (reference sequence). The CDR3 spans 14 residues.

The CDR3 DNA reads as TGTGCCTGTTTACAGGGGAGCGGGACTGAAGCTTTCTTT. This sequence encodes CACLQGSGTEAFF. The chain recombines TRBV30 with TRBJ1-1; 7 bases line up with TRBD1. V trimming: 6 bases; J trimming: 5 bases; junction bases outside the gene matches: 9. Germline V gene data show CDR1 as GTSNPN and CDR2 as SVGIG (reference sequence). The CDR3 is 13 amino acids.

This chain uses TRBV5-1 with TRBJ1-1; 8 bases are a match to TRBD1. CDR1 is SGHRS, CDR2 YFSETQ, per germline. The CDR3 extends over 17 amino acids. The V segment lost 2 bases and the J segment 0 bases; nucleotides outside the gene matches: 9. Here the CDR3 reads CASSFQGANSVNTEAFF. The CDR3 nucleotides are TGCGCCAGCAGCTTCCAGGGGGCCAATTCAGTGAACACTGAAGCTTTCTTT.

The chain combines TRBV29-1 with TRBJ1-2, with TRBD1 as a possible D gene (6 bases). The V gene lost 3 bases and the J gene lost 4 bases, with 12 bases spanning the gap. There are 13 residues in the CDR3. Germline CDR1 and CDR2: SQVTM and ANQGSEA. The CDR3 sequence: CSVEGGRGYGYTF. The CDR3 coding sequence is TGCAGCGTTGAGGGGGGGCGCGGCTATGGCTACACCTTC.

The rearrangement links TRBV21-1 to TRBJ1-5; TRBD1 was called by the table and not checked on the DNA. TRBV21-1 is a pseudogene. The CDR3 covers 17 residues. The CDR3 DNA is TGTGCCAGCAGCGAGCGGAGAGTCCGGGACAGAGATCAGCCCCAGCATTTT. This gives the protein CASSERRVRDRDQPQHF.